This T cell receptor (beta chain) is drawn from a study of cytomegalovirus exposure and HLA in healthy donors. Points from the study as a whole: Most CMV-associated TCR beta chains appeared HLA-restricted in a later analysis. Both high specificity and high sensitivity reportedly marked the classifier's diagnosis of cytomegalovirus status. In an earlier analysis, about 87% or about 30%: the productive usage of most TCR beta V segments.

Primers for the PCR totalled 60 Vbeta and 13 Jbeta. Data came from immunoSEQ multiplex PCR; TCRdb stores just in-frame clones and leaves some out. This sample's table has roughly 190,000 clones. CDR1 and CDR2 (germline): SGHRS, YFSETQ. V lost 4 bases to trimming and J lost 5 bases; unmatched junction nucleotides: 6. The CDR3 totals 15 residues. As for this clone: Antigen: not known.

The sequenced material came from PBMCs. The chain has TRBV5-1 and TRBJ1-6; 7 bases match TRBD1. The source is a woman aged 18-29 years in good health and CMV-seropositive. CDR3 bases: TGCGCCAGCAGCGTCTCCGGGACAGATAATTCACCCCTCCACTTT. Encoded protein: CASSVSGTDNSPLHF.